One and the same sample provided the 27 T cell receptor beta chains below, sequenced in a study of T cell responses to AZD1222 COVID-19 vaccine. Only in-frame clones appear in the TCRdb table, and some are missing; sequencing was by immunoSEQ multiplex PCR. The sample lists some 200,000 clones; approximately 94% were seen once. The starting material was peripheral blood, obtained 28 days after the second dose of the MenACWY control vaccine. Every receptor here comes from an adult who received the MenACWY meningococcal vaccine as a control.

The chain uses TRBV27 and TRBJ2-7, with D perhaps TRBD2 (5 bases). The CDR3 is 13 residues long. V was pared by 5 bases and J by 0 bases, with 8 bases between. CDR1 MNHEY and CDR2 SMNVEV come from the germline V gene (reference sequence). The CDR3 loop is CASSRDRSYEQYF. The CDR3 nucleotides read TGTGCCAGCAGTCGGGATCGCTCCTACGAGCAGTACTTC.

The CDR3 protein is CATSDYSSNQPQHF. As DNA, the CDR3 is TGTGCCACCAGTGATTACAGTAGCAATCAGCCCCAGCATTTT. The chain is built from TRBV24-1 and TRBJ1-5; D remains unclear. V was cut by 2 bases and J by 0 bases, with 4 bases left in between. The CDR3 is made up of 14 amino acids. CDR1 and CDR2 from the germline V gene are KGHDR and SFDVKD.

The chain employs TRBV9 and TRBJ2-7; TRBD1 matches 7 bases. CDR3 length equals 12 residues. Trimming took 4 bases from V and 6 from J; bases not matched to a gene: 4. In germline, CDR1 is SGDLS, CDR2 YYNGEE. The CDR3 spells CASSPTGLEQYF. DNA of the CDR3: TGTGCCAGCAGCCCGACAGGGCTCGAGCAGTACTTC.

The J gene is TRBJ2-3, the V gene TRBV4-2, with TRBD2 as a possible D gene (5 bases). The CDR3 length is 15 residues. Germline CDR1 reads LGHNA; CDR2 reads YNFKEQ. Trimming cost V 0 bases and J 4 bases, with 11 bases left between them. The chain's CDR3 is CASSQERAAPDTQYF. The CDR3 DNA follows: TGTGCCAGCAGCCAAGAGAGAGCGGCCCCAGATACGCAGTATTTT.

The chain uses TRBV27 and TRBJ1-2; 7 positions agree with TRBD1. Germline V CDR1 and CDR2: MNHEY, SMNVEV (reference sequence). V lost 6 bases to trimming and J lost 0 bases; unmatched junction nucleotides: 7. This CDR3 is built from 15 residues. The CDR3 here is CASRAGQLANYGYTF. The CDR3 DNA follows: TGTGCCAGCAGAGCGGGACAGTTAGCTAACTATGGCTACACCTTC.

The chain combines TRBV9 with TRBJ2-1, with 11 positions matching TRBD2. The ends lost 4 bases at V and 6 bases at J; junction bases unmatched: 12. Germline V gene data show CDR1 as SGDLS and CDR2 as YYNGEE. This CDR3 has 17 amino acids. CDR3 residues: CASSPSGRPARSNEQFF. CDR3 in DNA: TGTGCCAGCAGCCCTAGCGGGAGGCCCGCCCGCTCCAATGAGCAGTTCTTC.

The chain combines TRBV7-9 with TRBJ2-1, with D tentatively TRBD1 (7 bases). Germline CDR1 and CDR2: SEHNR and FQNEAQ (reference sequence). This CDR3 spans 15 amino acids. Trimming removed 4 bases at V and 3 bases at J, with 13 bases between. CDR3 sequence: CASSYRQGGYNEQFF. For the CDR3, the DNA is TGTGCCAGCAGCTACCGACAGGGAGGCTACAATGAGCAGTTCTTC.

This chain links TRBV30 with TRBJ1-5; D remains unclear. This CDR3 contains 14 residues. Germline V CDR1 and CDR2: GTSNPN, SVGIG (reference sequence). The V and J ends lost 0 bases and 4 bases respectively, with 10 bases between them. The CDR3 nucleotides are TGTGCCTGGAGTGTACTCGCAGAAAATCAGCCCCAGCATTTT. This translates into CAWSVLAENQPQHF.

V usage is TRBV6-1 and J usage is TRBJ1-4, with 7 bases identical to TRBD1. CDR1 and CDR2 (germline): MNHNS, SASEGT. This CDR3 contains 15 residues. V trimming: 0 bases; J trimming: 7 bases; junction bases outside the gene matches: 5. The CDR3 nucleotides read TGTGCCAGCAGTGAAGCGTCTGGGGACAGTGAAAAACTGTTTTTT. Protein: CASSEASGDSEKLFF.

V usage is TRBV21-1 and J usage is TRBJ1-6; the table's D call TRBD1 went unverified against the DNA. TRBV21-1 is a known pseudogene. CDR3 length: 17 residues. The CDR3 coding sequence is TGTGCCAGCAGAAGACAGGGGCAGGACTCCTATAATTCACCCCTCCACTTT. Translated: CASRRQGQDSYNSPLHF.

The chain employs TRBV24-1 and TRBJ1-5; 7 positions agree with TRBD1. V was clipped by 3 bases and J by 3 bases; unmatched bases: 4. This CDR3 is 15 amino acids long. Germline CDR1 is KGHDR and CDR2 is SFDVKD. The DNA of the CDR3 is TGTGCCACCAGTGATACCCAGGGGGTCAATCAGCCCCAGCATTTT. This translates into CATSDTQGVNQPQHF.

This clone has only a few counts. This rearrangement joins TRBV6-5 to TRBJ2-5; no reliable D call. V was trimmed by 4 bases and J by 2 bases, leaving 8 bases between them. This CDR3 spans 13 amino acids. The germline CDR1 and CDR2 sequences are MNHEY and SVGAGI. CDR3 nucleotides: TGTGCCAGCAGTTTGGCTAGTCAAGAGACCCAGTACTTC. Its protein product is CASSLASQETQYF.

The chain is built from TRBV5-6 and TRBJ2-5, with TRBD1 identical over 7 bases. V lost 6 bases and J lost 5; bases outside the gene matches: 10. The CDR3 is 14 residues long. Germline assignment: CDR1 SGHDT and CDR2 YYEEEE. This chain's CDR3 is CASTLEGAQETQYF. CDR3 nucleotides: TGTGCCAGCACCCTAGAGGGGGCTCAGGAGACCCAGTACTTC.

The J gene is TRBJ2-7, the V gene TRBV30; D possibly uses TRBD1 or TRBD2 (5 bases each). This CDR3 region has 14 residues. Trimming took 3 bases from V and 0 from J, leaving 12 bases between them. Germline CDR1 is GTSNPN and CDR2 is SVGIG (reference sequence). CDR3 residues: CAWSTGLSSYEQYF. CDR3 bases: TGTGCCTGGAGCACAGGACTTAGCTCCTACGAGCAGTACTTC. The whole variable domain, remainder taken from reference TRBV30 and TRBJ2-7, is SQTIHQWPATLVQPVGSPLSLECTVEGTSNPNLYWYRQAAGRGLQLLFYSVGIGQISSEVPQNLSASRPQDRQFILSSKKLLLSDSGFYLCAWSTGLSSYEQYFGPGTRLTVT.

The CDR3 loop is CASIGARGGLDSPLHF. The CDR3, as DNA: TGTGCCAGCATTGGGGCCCGGGGGGGTTTGGATTCACCCCTCCACTTT. The chain joins TRBV28 to TRBJ1-6, with D perhaps matching TRBD1 (5 bases). There are 16 residues in the CDR3. Trimming shortened V by 7 bases and J by 8 bases, and 21 bases separated the two germline ends. Germline V CDR1 and CDR2: MDHEN, SYDVKM.

The CDR3 region has the DNA TGTGCCAGCAGCTCCCATCCGACCAACTCCTACGAGCAGTACTTC. Translation: CASSSHPTNSYEQYF. The chain carries TRBV3-1 (or the pseudogene TRBV3-2) and TRBJ2-7; D not certain. The CDR3 is made up of 15 amino acids. Germline CDR1 and CDR2: LGHDT and YNNKEL (reference sequence). Trimming removed 5 bases from V and 0 bases from J, with 14 bases in between.

The chain carries TRBV5-1 and TRBJ1-3; TRBD1 agrees at 8 bases. The CDR3 consists of 16 residues. After removal of 3 bases from V and 4 bases from J, the junction contained 9 bases not matched to a gene. The germline gives CDR1 SGHRS, CDR2 YFSETQ. CDR3 nucleotide sequence: TGCGCCAGCAGCTCCGGACAGGGTGGTTTGGGAAACACCATATATTTT. Its protein is CASSSGQGGLGNTIYF.

The V and J genes are TRBV30 and TRBJ1-5; a possible D gene is TRBD1 (6 bases). CDR3 length: 15 amino acids. V lost 2 bases to trimming and J lost 11 bases, with 22 bases between them. Germline CDR1 reads GTSNPN; CDR2 reads SVGIG (reference sequence). DNA of the CDR3: TGTGCCTGGAGTCGCTCCGGGACACGCATTAGGGCCCAGCATTTT. Encoded protein: CAWSRSGTRIRAQHF. Looking up the rest from reference TRBV30 and TRBJ1-5 gives the full variable domain: SQTIHQWPATLVQPVGSPLSLECTVEGTSNPNLYWYRQAAGRGLQLLFYSVGIGQISSEVPQNLSASRPQDRQFILSSKKLLLSDSGFYLCAWSRSGTRIRAQHFGDGTRLSIL.

The chain links TRBV14 to TRBJ1-4; D call uncertain. Trimming took off 3 bases at V and 3 bases at J, with 8 bases between the two ends. The CDR3 consists of 14 residues. In germline, CDR1 is SGHDN, CDR2 FVKESK. Here the CDR3 DNA reads TGTGCCAGCAGCCAGGGGTGGGCTAATGAAAAACTGTTTTTT. Its protein product is CASSQGWANEKLFF.

CDR3 loop: CASSQVGGTTDTQYF. DNA for the CDR3: TGTGCCAGCAGCCAAGTGGGCGGGACCACAGATACGCAGTATTTT. J is TRBJ2-3 and V is TRBV4-2, with D possibly TRBD2 on 6 matching bases. Germline-derived CDR1 and CDR2 are LGHNA and YNFKEQ. The CDR3 has 15 residues. V was pared by 1 base and J by 2 bases, with 10 bases between.

The chain recombines TRBV6-5 with TRBJ2-1; TRBD2 aligns across 7 bases. The CDR3 contains 15 residues. Germline lookup yields CDR1 MNHEY and CDR2 SVGAGI. The J segment lost 4 bases and the V segment lost 6 bases, leaving 9 bases of the junction unmatched. This CDR3 is CASRPLGTTYNEQFF. The CDR3 nucleotides read TGTGCCAGCAGGCCACTCGGGACTACGTACAATGAGCAGTTCTTC.

Points on this clone: Other DNA sequences in the same sample also yield this CDR3. V is TRBV19 and J is TRBJ1-2, with TRBD1 as a possible D gene (5 bases). Germline V gene data show CDR1 as LNHDA and CDR2 as SQIVND (reference sequence). V lost 6 bases and J 8 bases, leaving 10 bases between the germline ends. The CDR3 is 11 residues long. CDR3 bases: TGTGCCAGTAGAGGGGTCTACGGCTACACCTTC. Translated: CASRGVYGYTF.

The chain is built from TRBV13 and TRBJ1-1; no clear D gene. CDR3 size: 15 residues. V was clipped by 6 bases and J by 1 base, with 15 bases between them. Per the germline V gene, CDR1 is PRHDT and CDR2 is FYEKMQ (reference sequence). CDR3 sequence (DNA): TGTGCCAGCAGTACCCCGACGGAGGCGAACACTGAAGCTTTCTTT. Its protein product is CASSTPTEANTEAFF.

V gene TRBV11-2 combines with J gene TRBJ2-3; D is uncertain. This CDR3 region has 16 residues. Germline V gives CDR1 SGHAT, CDR2 FQNNGV. V was clipped by 5 bases and J by 1 base, with 16 bases between them. The CDR3 here is CASSPGGPMGTDTQYF. CDR3 in DNA: TGTGCCAGCAGCCCCGGCGGCCCCATGGGCACAGATACGCAGTATTTT.

The chain has TRBV7-8 and TRBJ2-3, with D hard to call. The CDR3 contains 12 residues. The germline V gene encodes CDR1 SGHVS and CDR2 FQNEAQ. V lost 5 bases, J lost 8 bases, and 11 bases lay in between. The CDR3 DNA sequence: TGTGCCAGCAGCCCGGCCCTGGTTACGCAGTATTTT. Its protein is CASSPALVTQYF.

The V call is TRBV7-9, the J call TRBJ2-5, with D possibly matching TRBD2 (5 bases). Per germline, CDR1 SEHNR and CDR2 FQNEAQ (reference sequence). CDR3 size: 13 residues. Trimming left V 5 bases short and J 7 bases short, with 14 bases between. DNA for the CDR3: TGTGCCAGCAGCCCCTTGGGAGCCGGGACCCAGTACTTC. Translated, it gives CASSPLGAGTQYF.

The chain combines TRBV23-1 with TRBJ2-1, with D uncertain. TRBV23-1 falls under the ORF class, with uncertain function. Trimming stripped 2 bases from V and 0 bases from J, with 11 bases between. The CDR3 spans 16 residues. DNA for the CDR3: TGCGCCAGCAGTCAACCTCCAAGGAGCTCCTACAATGAGCAGTTCTTC. Residues: CASSQPPRSSYNEQFF.